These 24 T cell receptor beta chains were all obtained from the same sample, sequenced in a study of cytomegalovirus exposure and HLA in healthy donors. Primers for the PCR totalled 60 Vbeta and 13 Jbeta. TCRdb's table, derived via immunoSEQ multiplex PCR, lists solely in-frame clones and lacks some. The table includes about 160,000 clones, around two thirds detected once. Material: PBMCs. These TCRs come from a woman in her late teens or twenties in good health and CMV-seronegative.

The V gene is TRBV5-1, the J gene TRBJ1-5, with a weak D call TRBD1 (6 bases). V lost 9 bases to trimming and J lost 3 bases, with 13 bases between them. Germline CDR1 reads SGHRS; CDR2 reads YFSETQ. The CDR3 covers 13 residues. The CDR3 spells CATSGQPNQPQHF. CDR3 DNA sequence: TGCGCCACTTCAGGACAGCCCAATCAGCCCCAGCATTTT.

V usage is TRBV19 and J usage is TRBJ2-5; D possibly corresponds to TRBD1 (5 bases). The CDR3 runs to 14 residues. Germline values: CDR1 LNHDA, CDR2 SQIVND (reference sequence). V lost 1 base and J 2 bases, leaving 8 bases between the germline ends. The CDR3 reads CASSIGREQETQYF. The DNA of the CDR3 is TGTGCCAGTAGTATAGGCAGGGAACAAGAGACCCAGTACTTC.

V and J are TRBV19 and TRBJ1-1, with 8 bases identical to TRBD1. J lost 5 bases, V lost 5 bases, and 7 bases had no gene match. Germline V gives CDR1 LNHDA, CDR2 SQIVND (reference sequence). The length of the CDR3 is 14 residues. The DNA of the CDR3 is TGTGCCAGTAGTTTTCAACAGGGGGGGACTGAAGCTTTCTTT. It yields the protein CASSFQQGGTEAFF.

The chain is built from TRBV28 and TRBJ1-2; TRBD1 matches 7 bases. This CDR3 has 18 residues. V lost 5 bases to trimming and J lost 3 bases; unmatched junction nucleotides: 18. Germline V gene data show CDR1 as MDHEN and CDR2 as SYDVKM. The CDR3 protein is CASSPRQGRRPVDYGYTF. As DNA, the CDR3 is TGTGCCAGCAGTCCCAGACAGGGAAGACGTCCAGTGGACTATGGCTACACCTTC.

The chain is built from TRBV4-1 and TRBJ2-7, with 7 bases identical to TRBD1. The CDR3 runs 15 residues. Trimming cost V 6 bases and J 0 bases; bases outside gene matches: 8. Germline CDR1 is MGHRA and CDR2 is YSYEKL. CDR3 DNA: TGCGCCAGCAGATCCTACAGGGGTGACTCCTACGAGCAGTACTTC. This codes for CASRSYRGDSYEQYF.

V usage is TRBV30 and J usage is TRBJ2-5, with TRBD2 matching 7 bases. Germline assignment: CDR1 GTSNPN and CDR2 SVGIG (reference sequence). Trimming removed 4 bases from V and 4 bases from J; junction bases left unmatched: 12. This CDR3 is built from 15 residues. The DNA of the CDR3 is TGTGCCTGGACCCTCGGGGCGGGAGTGGGAGAGACCCAGTACTTC. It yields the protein CAWTLGAGVGETQYF.

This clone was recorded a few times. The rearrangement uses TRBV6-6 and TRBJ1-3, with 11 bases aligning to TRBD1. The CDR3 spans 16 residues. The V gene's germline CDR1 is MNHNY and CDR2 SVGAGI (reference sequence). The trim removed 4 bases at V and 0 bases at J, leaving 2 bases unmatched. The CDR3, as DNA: TGTGCCAGCAGTTCGGGACAGGGGGACTCTGGAAACACCATATATTTT. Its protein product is CASSSGQGDSGNTIYF.

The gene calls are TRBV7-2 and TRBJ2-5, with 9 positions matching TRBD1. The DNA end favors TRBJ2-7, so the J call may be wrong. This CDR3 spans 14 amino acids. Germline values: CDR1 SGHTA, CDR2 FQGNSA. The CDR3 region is CASSPGQGLYEQYF. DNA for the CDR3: TGTGCCAGCAGCCCAGGACAGGGGTTATACGAGCAGTACTTC.

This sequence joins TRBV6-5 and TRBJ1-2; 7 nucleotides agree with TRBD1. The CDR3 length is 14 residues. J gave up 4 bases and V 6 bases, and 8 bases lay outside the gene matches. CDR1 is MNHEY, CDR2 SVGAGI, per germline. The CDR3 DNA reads TGTGCCAGCAGACTATCGGGACAGTCCTATGGCTACACCTTC. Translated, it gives CASRLSGQSYGYTF.

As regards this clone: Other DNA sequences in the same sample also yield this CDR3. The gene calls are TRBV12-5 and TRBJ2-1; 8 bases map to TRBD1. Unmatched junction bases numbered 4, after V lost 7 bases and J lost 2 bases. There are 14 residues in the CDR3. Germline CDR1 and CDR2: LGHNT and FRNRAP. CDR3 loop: CASVPGQAYNEQFF. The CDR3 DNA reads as TGTGCTAGTGTTCCGGGACAGGCCTACAATGAGCAGTTCTTC.

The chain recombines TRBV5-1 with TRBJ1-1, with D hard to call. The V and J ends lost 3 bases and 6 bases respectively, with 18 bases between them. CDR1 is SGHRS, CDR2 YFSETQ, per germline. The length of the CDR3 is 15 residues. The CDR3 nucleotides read TGCGCCAGCAGCTACCCACGGGAGGGCGGCCCTGAAGCTTTCTTT. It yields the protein CASSYPREGGPEAFF.

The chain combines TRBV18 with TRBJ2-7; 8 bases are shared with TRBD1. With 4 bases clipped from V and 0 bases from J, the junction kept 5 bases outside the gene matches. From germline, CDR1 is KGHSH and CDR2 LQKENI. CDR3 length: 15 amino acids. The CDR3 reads CASSRGTGSSYEQYF. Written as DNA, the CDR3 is TGTGCCAGCTCACGAGGGACAGGAAGCTCCTACGAGCAGTACTTC.

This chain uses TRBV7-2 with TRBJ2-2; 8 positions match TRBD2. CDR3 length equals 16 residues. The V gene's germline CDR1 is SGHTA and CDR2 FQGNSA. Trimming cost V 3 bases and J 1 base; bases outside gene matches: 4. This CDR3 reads CASSFTAGVNTGELFF. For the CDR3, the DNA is TGTGCCAGCAGCTTCACAGCGGGAGTGAACACCGGGGAGCTGTTTTTT.

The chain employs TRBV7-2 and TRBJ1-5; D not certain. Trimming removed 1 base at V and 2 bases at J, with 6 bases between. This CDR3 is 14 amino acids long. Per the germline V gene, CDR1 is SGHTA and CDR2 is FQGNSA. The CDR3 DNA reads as TGTGCCAGCAGCTTAGGACACGGCAATCAGCCCCAGCATTTT. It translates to CASSLGHGNQPQHF.

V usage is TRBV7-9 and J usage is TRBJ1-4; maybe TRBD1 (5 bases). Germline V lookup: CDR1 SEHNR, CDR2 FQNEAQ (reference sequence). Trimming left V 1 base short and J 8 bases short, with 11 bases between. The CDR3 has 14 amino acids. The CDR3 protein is CASSLGGDREKLFF. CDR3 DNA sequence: TGTGCCAGCAGCTTAGGGGGGGATCGAGAAAAACTGTTTTTT.

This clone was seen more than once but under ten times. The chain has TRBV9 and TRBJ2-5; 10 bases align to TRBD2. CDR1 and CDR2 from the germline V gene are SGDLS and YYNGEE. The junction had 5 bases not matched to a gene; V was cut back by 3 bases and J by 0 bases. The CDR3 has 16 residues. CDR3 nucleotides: TGTGCCAGCAGCGCCGGACTAGCGGTAAACCAAGAGACCCAGTACTTC. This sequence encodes CASSAGLAVNQETQYF.

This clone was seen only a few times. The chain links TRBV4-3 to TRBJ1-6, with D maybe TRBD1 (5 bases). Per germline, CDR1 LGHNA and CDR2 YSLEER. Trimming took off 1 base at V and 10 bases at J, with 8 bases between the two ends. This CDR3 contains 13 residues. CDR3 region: CASSQGWGSPLHF. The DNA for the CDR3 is TGCGCCAGCAGCCAAGGGTGGGGCTCACCCCTCCACTTT.

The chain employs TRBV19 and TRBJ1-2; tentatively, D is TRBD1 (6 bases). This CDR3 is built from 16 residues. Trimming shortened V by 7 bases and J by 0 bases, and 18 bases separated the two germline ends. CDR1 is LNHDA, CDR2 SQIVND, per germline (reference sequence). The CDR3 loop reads CASISWGHPANYGYTF. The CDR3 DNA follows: TGTGCCAGTATCTCTTGGGGACACCCAGCTAACTATGGCTACACCTTC.

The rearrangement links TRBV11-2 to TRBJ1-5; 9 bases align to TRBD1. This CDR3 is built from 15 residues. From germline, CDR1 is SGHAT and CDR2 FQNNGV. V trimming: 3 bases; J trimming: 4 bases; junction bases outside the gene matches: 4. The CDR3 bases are TGTGCCAGCAGCTTCGGGACAGGGAGGAATCAGCCCCAGCATTTT. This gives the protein CASSFGTGRNQPQHF.

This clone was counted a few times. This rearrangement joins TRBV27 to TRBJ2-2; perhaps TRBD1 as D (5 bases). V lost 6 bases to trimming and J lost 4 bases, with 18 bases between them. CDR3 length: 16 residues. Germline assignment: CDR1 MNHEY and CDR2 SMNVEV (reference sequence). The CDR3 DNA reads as TGTGCCAGCAGCCGATACATCAGGGCTGGCACCGGGGAGCTGTTTTTT. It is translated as CASSRYIRAGTGELFF.

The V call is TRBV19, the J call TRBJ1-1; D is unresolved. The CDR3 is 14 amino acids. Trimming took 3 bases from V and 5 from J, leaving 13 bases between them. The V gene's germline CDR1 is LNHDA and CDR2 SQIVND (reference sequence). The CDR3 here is CASSIEGKGTEAFF. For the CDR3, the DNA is TGTGCCAGTAGTATCGAGGGAAAGGGTACTGAAGCTTTCTTT. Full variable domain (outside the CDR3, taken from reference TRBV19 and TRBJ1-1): DGGITQSPKYLFRKEGQNVTLSCEQNLNHDAMYWYRQDPGQGLRLIYYSQIVNDFQKGDIAEGYSVSREKKESFPLTVTSAQKNPTAFYLCASSIEGKGTEAFFGQGTRLTVV.

The DNA of the CDR3 is TGTGCCAGCAGTGCCACCTACGAGCAGTACTTC. Protein: CASSATYEQYF. The chain recombines TRBV25-1 with TRBJ2-5; no clear D. Near its end, the DNA agrees better with TRBJ2-7, so the J call may be wrong. Germline V lookup: CDR1 MGHDK, CDR2 SYGVNS. The CDR3 is 11 amino acids.

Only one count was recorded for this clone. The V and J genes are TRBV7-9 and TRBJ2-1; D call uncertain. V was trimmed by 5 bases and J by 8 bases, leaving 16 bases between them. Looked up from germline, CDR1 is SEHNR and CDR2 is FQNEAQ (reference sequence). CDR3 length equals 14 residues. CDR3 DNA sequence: TGTGCCAGCAGCCCCAACCCTAGGTCCCATGAGCAGTTCTTC. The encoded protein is CASSPNPRSHEQFF.

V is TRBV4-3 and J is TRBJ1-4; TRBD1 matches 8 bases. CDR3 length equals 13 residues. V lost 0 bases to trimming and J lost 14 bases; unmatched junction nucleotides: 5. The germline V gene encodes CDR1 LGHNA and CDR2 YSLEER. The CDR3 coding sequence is TGCGCCAGCAGCCAAGACGGTAGACAGGGGCTGTTTTTT. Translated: CASSQDGRQGLFF.